The following is a T cell receptor (beta chain) sequence with its context. The data were obtained in a study of OX40 agonist ivuxolimab in advanced cancers. The wider study: A mean age of 60 years, range roughly 23 to 79, was recorded, and around 85% were male.

Patients were ineligible given autoimmune disease history or systemic immunosuppression. Profiled with immunoSEQ multiplex PCR; TCRdb holds only in-frame clones, not every one. The sample carries 80,000 to 100,000 clones, roughly nine tenths recorded once. Germline CDR1 SGHRS, CDR2 YFSETQ. The CDR3 totals 17 residues. The junction had 9 bases not matched to a gene; V was cut back by 3 bases and J by 1 base. Here the sequenced sample was CD4+ or CD8+ T cells sorted from blood, taken in a trial of the OX40 agonist ivuxolimab. This sequence was found in an adult with an advanced solid tumor such as melanoma, head and neck, liver or kidney cancer. V gene TRBV5-1 combines with J gene TRBJ2-3; 9 bases match TRBD2. For the CDR3, the DNA is TGCGCCAGCAGCTCCATCCTAGTAGCGGGGGGCACAGATACGCAGTATTTT. Its translation: CASSSILVAGGTDTQYF. The complete variable domain, with remaining parts taken from reference TRBV5-1 and TRBJ2-3, reads KAGVTQTPRYLIKTRGQQVTLSCSPISGHRSVSWYQQTPGQGLQFLFEYFSETQRNKGNFPGRFSGRQFSNSRSEMNVSTLELGDSALYLCASSSILVAGGTDTQYFGPGTRLTVL.